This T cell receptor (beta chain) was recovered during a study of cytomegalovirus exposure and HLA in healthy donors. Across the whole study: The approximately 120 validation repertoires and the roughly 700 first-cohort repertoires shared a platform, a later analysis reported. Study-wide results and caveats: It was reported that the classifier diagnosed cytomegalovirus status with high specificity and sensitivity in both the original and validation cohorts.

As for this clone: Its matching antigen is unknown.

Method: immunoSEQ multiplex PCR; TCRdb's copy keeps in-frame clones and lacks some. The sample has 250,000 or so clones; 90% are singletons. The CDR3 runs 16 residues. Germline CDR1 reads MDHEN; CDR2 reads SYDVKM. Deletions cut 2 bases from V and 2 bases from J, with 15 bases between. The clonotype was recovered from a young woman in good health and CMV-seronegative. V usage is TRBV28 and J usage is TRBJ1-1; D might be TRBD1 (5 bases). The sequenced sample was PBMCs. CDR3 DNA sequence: TGTGCCAGCAGTTTACTTAGACAGCGCAGTAACACTGAAGCTTTCTTT. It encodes CASSLLRQRSNTEAFF.